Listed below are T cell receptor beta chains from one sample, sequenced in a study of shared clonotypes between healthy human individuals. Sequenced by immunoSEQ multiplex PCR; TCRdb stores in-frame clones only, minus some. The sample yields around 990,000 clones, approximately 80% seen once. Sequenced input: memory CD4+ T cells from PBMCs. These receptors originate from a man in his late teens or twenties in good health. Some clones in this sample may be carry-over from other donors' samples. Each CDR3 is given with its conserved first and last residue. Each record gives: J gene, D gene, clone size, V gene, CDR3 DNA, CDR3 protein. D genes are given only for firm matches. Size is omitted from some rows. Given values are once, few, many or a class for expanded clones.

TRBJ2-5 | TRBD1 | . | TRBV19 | TGTGCCAGTGGGCTGGGACAGTCCCAAGAGACCCAGTACTTC | CASGLGQSQETQYF
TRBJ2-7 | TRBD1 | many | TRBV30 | TGTGCCTGGTCACAGGGGCGCTACGAGCAGTACTTC | CAWSQGRYEQYF
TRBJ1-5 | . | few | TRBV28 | TGTGCCAGCAAACAGGGCCCGCAGCCCCAGCATTTT | CASKQGPQPQHF
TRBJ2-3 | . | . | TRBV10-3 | TGTGCCATCTCTCAGAGGACAGAGAGCACAGATACGCAGTATTTT | CAISQRTESTDTQYF
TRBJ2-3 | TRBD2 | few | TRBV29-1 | TGCAGCGTTGAACCGTTCGGACTAGCGGATACGCAGTATTTT | CSVEPFGLADTQYF
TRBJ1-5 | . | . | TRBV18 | TGTGCCAGCTCACCAGAGGGCAGCAATCAGCCCCAGCATTTT | CASSPEGSNQPQHF
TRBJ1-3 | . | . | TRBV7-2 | TGTGCCAGCAGCTTCCCTGGAAACACCATATATTTT | CASSFPGNTIYF
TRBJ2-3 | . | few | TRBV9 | TGTGCCAGCAGCGGACCGGACTTTTCCACAGATACGCAGTATTTT | CASSGPDFSTDTQYF
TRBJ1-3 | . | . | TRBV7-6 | TGTGCCAGCAGGGCCGAAATTTCTGGAAACACCATATATTTT | CASRAEISGNTIYF
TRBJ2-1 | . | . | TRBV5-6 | TGTGCCAGCAGCTTGGTAATAGCGGCCCCCAATGAGCAGTTCTTC | CASSLVIAAPNEQFF
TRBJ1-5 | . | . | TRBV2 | TGTGCCAGCAGTGAAGGTGCGGGGCCCAGCGGGTCGCCCCAGCATTTT | CASSEGAGPSGSPQHF
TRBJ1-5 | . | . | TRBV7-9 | TGTGCCAGCAGCTTAAACGGGGATCAGCCCCAGCATTTT | CASSLNGDQPQHF
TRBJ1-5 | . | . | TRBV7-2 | TGTGCCAGCAGCTCAGGCGCGGGGAGTCAGCCCCAGCATTTT | CASSSGAGSQPQHF
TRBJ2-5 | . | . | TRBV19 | TGTGCCAGTAGTATTGATGGGACCCTAGGAGAGACCCAGTACTTC | CASSIDGTLGETQYF
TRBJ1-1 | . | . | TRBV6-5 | TGTGCCAGCAGTTTTGGCCCCGAGACTGAAGCTTTCTTT | CASSFGPETEAFF
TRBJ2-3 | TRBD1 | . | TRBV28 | TGTGCCAGCAGCATACCGACTTATGGGACAGGGGACACAGATACGCAGTATTTT | CASSIPTYGTGDTDTQYF
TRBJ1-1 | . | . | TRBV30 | TGTGCCTGGAGTGTACCTACCCCGAACACTGAAGCTTTCTTT | CAWSVPTPNTEAFF
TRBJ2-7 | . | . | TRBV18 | TGTGCCAGCTCACCTACAGAGAATAGGGGCTACGAGCAGTACTTC | CASSPTENRGYEQYF
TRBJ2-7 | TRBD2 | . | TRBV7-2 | TGTGCCAGCAGCCCCGGACTAGCGGGGCGTTTCTCCTACGAGCAGTACTTC | CASSPGLAGRFSYEQYF
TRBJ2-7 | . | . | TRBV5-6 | TGTGCCAGCAGCGCGGAGATTGACCGCAGCCTAACCTACGAGCAGTACTTC | CASSAEIDRSLTYEQYF
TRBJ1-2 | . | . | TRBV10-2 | TGCGCCAGCAGGCAAAGACAGCCGGGCACTGGCTACACCTTC | CASRQRQPGTGYTF
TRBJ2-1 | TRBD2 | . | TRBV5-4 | TGTACTAGCGGGGTCGGAGGGAATTCCTACAATGAGCAGTTCTTC | CTSGVGGNSYNEQFF
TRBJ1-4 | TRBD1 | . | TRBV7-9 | TGTGCCAGCAGTCCCATCAGACAGGGTGGAGAGGAAAAACTGTTTTTT | CASSPIRQGGEEKLFF
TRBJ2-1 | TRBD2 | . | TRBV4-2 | TGTGCCAGCAGCCAAGGACTAGCGGGAGGGGTCTACAATGAGCAGTTCTTC | CASSQGLAGGVYNEQFF
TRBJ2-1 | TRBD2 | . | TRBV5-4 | TGTGCCAGCAGCTCGACTAGCGGTTCCTACAATGAGCAGTTCTTC | CASSSTSGSYNEQFF
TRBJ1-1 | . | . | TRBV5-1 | TGCGCCAGCAGCTTCAGGTTACAGGGCACTGAAGCTTTCTTT | CASSFRLQGTEAFF
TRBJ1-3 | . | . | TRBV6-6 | TGTGCCAGCAGTACCGCAGGGACTGGAAATACCATATATTTT | CASSTAGTGNTIYF
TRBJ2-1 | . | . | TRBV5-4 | TGTGCCAGCAGCTGGGCCACCGGGACACGTAATGAGCAGTTCTTC | CASSWATGTRNEQFF
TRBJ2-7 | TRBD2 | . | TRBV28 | TGTGCCAGCACCCTTGTGGGAGGGTCCCCTTACGAGCAGTACTTC | CASTLVGGSPYEQYF